A selection of T cell receptor beta chains follows, all from one sample in a study of CD8 T cells in Susac syndrome. From the immunoSEQ multiplex PCR reads, TCRdb called clonotypes with MiXCR, one entry per CDR3 protein. Here the sample spans some 200,000 distinct CDR3 sequences, about 95% being singletons. Material for sequencing was CD4+ T cells from PBMCs. Receptors originate from a human donor in good health. The CDR3 runs from the conserved cysteine through the conserved F or W. A D gene is named only where the DNA matches it firmly. Some rows mark clone size as missing; the rest say once, few, many or name a class of expanded clone.

cdr3_nt | cdr3_aa | clone_size | j_call | v_call | d_call
TGTGCCTGGGGTAGCGGATGGAACACTGAAGCTTTCTTT | CAWGSGWNTEAFF | NA | TRBJ1-1 | TRBV30 | NA
TGTGCCAGCAGCTTCGGACCCACAGATACGCAGTATTTT | CASSFGPTDTQYF | NA | TRBJ2-3 | TRBV7-2 | NA
TGTGCCAGCAGTTGGACAGCCGAAGCTTTCTTT | CASSWTAEAFF | NA | TRBJ1-1 | TRBV12-3/TRBV12-4 | NA
TGTGCCACCAGCAGTGGTACAGCGATCTACGAGCAGTACTTC | CATSSGTAIYEQYF | NA | TRBJ2-7 | TRBV15 | NA
TGTGCCAGCAGTGAAATGTGGGGACTCTACACCTTC | CASSEMWGLYTF | NA | TRBJ1-2 | TRBV2 | NA
TGCAGTGCTAGAGATCATACTAAGGGTTGGGGCGAGCAGTACTTC | CSARDHTKGWGEQYF | NA | TRBJ2-7 | TRBV20-1 | NA
TGTGCCAGCAGTTCCGCGACAGGAGCCTACGAGCAGTACTTC | CASSSATGAYEQYF | NA | TRBJ2-7 | TRBV27 | NA
TGTGCCAGCAGTACCGCTGGGGATCAGCCCCAGCATTTT | CASSTAGDQPQHF | NA | TRBJ1-5 | TRBV6-1 | NA
TGTGCCAGCAGTTACTCAGCACGAGGGAATCAGCCCCAGCATTTT | CASSYSARGNQPQHF | NA | TRBJ1-5 | TRBV6-5 | NA
TGTGCCAGCAGCCAAGACTGGGGGAGGGCCAGTTTAGGAGAGACCCAGTACTTC | CASSQDWGRASLGETQYF | NA | TRBJ2-5 | TRBV3-1 | TRBD2
TGCAGTGCGCCCGGGACAGGGGGGTTCTATGGCTACACCTTC | CSAPGTGGFYGYTF | NA | TRBJ1-2 | TRBV20-1 | TRBD1
TGTGCCAGCAGCTTCCAGCGGGGGCTTTACGAGCAGTACTTC | CASSFQRGLYEQYF | NA | TRBJ2-7 | TRBV7-2 | TRBD2
TGTGCCAGCAGGTCCCTTCACGGCGACCCACAAGAGACCCAGTACTTC | CASRSLHGDPQETQYF | NA | TRBJ2-5 | TRBV11-2 | NA
TGCAGTGCAGCCCCGTTGGTAGCGGGCTCCTACGAGCAGTACTTC | CSAAPLVAGSYEQYF | NA | TRBJ2-7 | TRBV20-1 | TRBD2
TGTGCCTGGAGTTATAACCCAACCGGGGAGCTGTTTTTT | CAWSYNPTGELFF | once | TRBJ2-2 | TRBV30 | NA
TGTGCCAGCAGCGTATGGGGAGGTGGGGGCCACAATGAGCAGTTCTTC | CASSVWGGGGHNEQFF | NA | TRBJ2-1 | TRBV9 | NA
TGTGCCAGCAGTTATTTAGCGGGAGGGCCGTACGAGCAGTACTTC | CASSYLAGGPYEQYF | NA | TRBJ2-7 | TRBV27 | TRBD2
TGTGCCAGCAGCGAGGGGGGACTGAAAGCTTTCTTT | CASSEGGLKAFF | NA | TRBJ1-1 | TRBV9 | NA
TGTGCCATCAGTGATTTGGAAGATACGCAGTATTTT | CAISDLEDTQYF | NA | TRBJ2-3 | TRBV10-3 | NA
TGTGCCAGCAGCGTAGGTGTGGAACCCTACGAGCAGTACTTC | CASSVGVEPYEQYF | NA | TRBJ2-7 | TRBV9 | NA
TGCAGCGTCGTATTACAGGGGGGTAACATTCAGTACTTC | CSVVLQGGNIQYF | once | TRBJ2-4 | TRBV29-1 | TRBD1
TGTGCCTGGAGTGAGGGGCGGAGCCAAGAGACCCAGTACTTC | CAWSEGRSQETQYF | NA | TRBJ2-5 | TRBV30 | NA
TGTGCCAGCAGCGTAGGGGGCCGGGCCAACGTCCTGACTTTC | CASSVGGRANVLTF | NA | TRBJ2-6 | TRBV9 | NA
TGCAGTGCTAGAGATGTGTTGGAGGTCCCCCTCTATGGCTACACCTTC | CSARDVLEVPLYGYTF | NA | TRBJ1-2 | TRBV20-1 | NA
TGCGCCAGCAGCCAAGTCGGGAGGGGCAATGAGCAGTTCTTC | CASSQVGRGNEQFF | NA | TRBJ2-1 | TRBV4-3 | TRBD2
TGCGCCAGCAGCCACCGGACCGAGAGCAATGAGCAGTTCTTC | CASSHRTESNEQFF | NA | TRBJ2-1 | TRBV4-3 | NA
TGTGCCAGCAGCCAAGAATGGCGCCGAACCAATGAGCAGTTCTTC | CASSQEWRRTNEQFF | NA | TRBJ2-1 | TRBV3-1 | NA
TGTGCCAGCAGTCCAGCGGGAGTTATCCTACGAGAACAGTACTTC | CASSPAGVILREQYF | few | TRBJ2-7 | TRBV27 | TRBD2
TGTGCCAGCAGAGGTTCAGCCGCGTATGGCTACACCTTC | CASRGSAAYGYTF | NA | TRBJ1-2 | TRBV5-4 | NA
TGTGCCAGCAGTTACGAGGCGGGAGTTACGCAGTTCTTC | CASSYEAGVTQFF | NA | TRBJ2-1 | TRBV6-2/TRBV6-3 | TRBD2
TGTGCCAGCAGCTTGTGGACGTCGTACGAGCAGTACTTC | CASSLWTSYEQYF | NA | TRBJ2-7 | TRBV5-4 | NA
TGCAGTGCTAGAGATCGGTCAAACACCATATATTTT | CSARDRSNTIYF | NA | TRBJ1-3 | TRBV20-1 | NA
TGCAGCGTTGCTGGGGTAACCGGAAACACCATATATTTT | CSVAGVTGNTIYF | NA | TRBJ1-3 | TRBV29-1 | NA
TGTGCCAGCAGTACCGACAGGGGGCACTCCTACGAGCAGTACTTC | CASSTDRGHSYEQYF | NA | TRBJ2-7 | TRBV2 | TRBD1
TGCAGTGCTAGTCGGTGGGAATTGGAAGAGACCCAGTACTTC | CSASRWELEETQYF | NA | TRBJ2-5 | TRBV20-1 | NA
TGCAGTGCTTTTAGCGGGATCCACTCCTACGAGCAGTACTTC | CSAFSGIHSYEQYF | NA | TRBJ2-7 | TRBV20-1 | TRBD2
TGCAGCGTTCGGGCGGGGACAGGAGGAGAGACCCAGTACTTC | CSVRAGTGGETQYF | NA | TRBJ2-5 | TRBV29-1 | TRBD1
TGTGCCAGCAGCGTAGCCCTTGGCGGCTCCTACAATGAGCAGTTCTTC | CASSVALGGSYNEQFF | NA | TRBJ2-1 | TRBV9 | NA
TGCGCCAGCAGCCAAGTCGGCCAGGGGAACTATGGCTACACCTTC | CASSQVGQGNYGYTF | NA | TRBJ1-2 | TRBV4-1 | NA
TGTGCCTGGAGCGCCCCCCCGACTAGCGGGGGCTACAATGAGCAGTTCTTC | CAWSAPPTSGGYNEQFF | NA | TRBJ2-1 | TRBV30 | TRBD2
TGCAGTGCCCCCGACAGTGAACCTAGCACAGATACGCAGTATTTT | CSAPDSEPSTDTQYF | NA | TRBJ2-3 | TRBV20-1 | NA
TGCAGCGTTGGGGGCCCCGGGACCACCACCGGGGAGCTGTTTTTT | CSVGGPGTTTGELFF | NA | TRBJ2-2 | TRBV29-1 | NA